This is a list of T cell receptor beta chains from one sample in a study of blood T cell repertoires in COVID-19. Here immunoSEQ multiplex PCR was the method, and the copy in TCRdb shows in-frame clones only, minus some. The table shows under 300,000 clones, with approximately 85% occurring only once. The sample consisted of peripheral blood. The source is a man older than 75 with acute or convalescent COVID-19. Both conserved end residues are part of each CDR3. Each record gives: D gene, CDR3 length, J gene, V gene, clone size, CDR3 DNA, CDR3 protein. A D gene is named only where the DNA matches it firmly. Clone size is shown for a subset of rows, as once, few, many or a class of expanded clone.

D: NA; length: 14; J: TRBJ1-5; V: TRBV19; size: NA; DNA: TGTGCCAGTACCGGCGTGGGCGGCAATCAGCCCCAGCATTTT; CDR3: CASTGVGGNQPQHF
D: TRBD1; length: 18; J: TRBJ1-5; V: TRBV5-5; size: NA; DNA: TGTGCCAGCAGCTTCACCGGGACAGGGGGAGGTGGTGGTCAGCCCCAGCATTTT; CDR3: CASSFTGTGGGGGQPQHF
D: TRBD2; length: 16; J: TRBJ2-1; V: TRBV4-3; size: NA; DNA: TGCGCCAGCAGCCAAGTAGGACTAGCGGTTTACAATGAGCAGTTCTTC; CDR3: CASSQVGLAVYNEQFF
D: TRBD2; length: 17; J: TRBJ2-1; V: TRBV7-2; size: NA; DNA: TGTGCCAGCAGCCCCCTTGGGGCGGGGGACTCCTACAATGAGCAGTTCTTC; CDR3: CASSPLGAGDSYNEQFF
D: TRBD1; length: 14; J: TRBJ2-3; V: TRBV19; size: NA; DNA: TGTGCCAGTAGTTTGGGACAGAACCCGTCCGCGCAGTATTTT; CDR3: CASSLGQNPSAQYF
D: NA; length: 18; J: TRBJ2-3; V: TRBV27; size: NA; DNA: TGTGCCAGCAGCCCTTATGGGCCCCGGGGGTCGGTCACAGATACGCAGTATTTT; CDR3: CASSPYGPRGSVTDTQYF
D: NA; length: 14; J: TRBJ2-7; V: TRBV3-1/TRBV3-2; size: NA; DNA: TGTGCCAGCAGCCAAACCGGGGGTAGGTACGAGCAGTACTTC; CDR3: CASSQTGGRYEQYF
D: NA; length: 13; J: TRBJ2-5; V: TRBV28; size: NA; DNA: TGTGCCAGCAGTGTGGGCAGGGGAGAGACCCAGTACTTC; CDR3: CASSVGRGETQYF
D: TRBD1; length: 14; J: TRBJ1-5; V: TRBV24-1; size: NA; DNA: TGTGCCACTGGGGACAGGTTAAGCAATCAGCCCCAGCATTTT; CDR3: CATGDRLSNQPQHF
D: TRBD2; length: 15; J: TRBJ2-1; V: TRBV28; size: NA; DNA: TGTGCCAGCAAAAGGTGGACTAGCAGCCACAATGAGCAGTTCTTC; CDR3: CASKRWTSSHNEQFF
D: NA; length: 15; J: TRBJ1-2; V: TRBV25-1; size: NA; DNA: TGTGCCAGCAGTGAGGGCGACGGGGGTAACTATGGCTACACCTTC; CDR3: CASSEGDGGNYGYTF
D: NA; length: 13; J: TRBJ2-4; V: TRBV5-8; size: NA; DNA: TGTGCCAGCAGCTTACAGGGAGGGAACATTCAGTACTTC; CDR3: CASSLQGGNIQYF
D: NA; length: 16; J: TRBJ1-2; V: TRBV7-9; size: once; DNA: TGTGCCAGCAGGCCCAGCGGGACACCCTCTAACTATGGCTACACCTTC; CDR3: CASRPSGTPSNYGYTF
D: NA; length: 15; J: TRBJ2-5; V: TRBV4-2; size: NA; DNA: TGTGCCAGCACCTCAGGCCCCGGGAGTGGAGAGACCCAGTACTTC; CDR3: CASTSGPGSGETQYF
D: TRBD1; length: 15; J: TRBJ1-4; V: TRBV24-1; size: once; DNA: TGTGCCACCAGTGAGACGACAGGGGCTAATGAAAAACTGTTTTTT; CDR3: CATSETTGANEKLFF
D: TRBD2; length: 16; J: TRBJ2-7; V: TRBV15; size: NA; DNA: TGTGCCACCAGCAGGGGGACGACTAGCGGGAGTCTCGAGCAGTACTTC; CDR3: CATSRGTTSGSLEQYF
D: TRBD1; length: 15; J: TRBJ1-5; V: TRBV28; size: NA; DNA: TGTGCCAGCAGACCGGCAGGGGGCGCAAATCAGCCCCAGCATTTT; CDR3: CASRPAGGANQPQHF
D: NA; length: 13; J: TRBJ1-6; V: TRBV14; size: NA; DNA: TGTGCCAGCAGCCAACATCCCAATTCACCCCTCCACTTT; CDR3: CASSQHPNSPLHF
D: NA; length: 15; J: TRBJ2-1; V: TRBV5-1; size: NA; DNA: TGCGCCAGCAGGGAGTGGGGGGGCCTGGGCAATGAGCAGTTCTTC; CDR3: CASREWGGLGNEQFF
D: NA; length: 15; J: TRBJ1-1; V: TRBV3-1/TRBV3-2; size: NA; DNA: TGTGCCAGCAGCCAAGACAGGGGAGAGAACACTGAAGCTTTCTTT; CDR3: CASSQDRGENTEAFF
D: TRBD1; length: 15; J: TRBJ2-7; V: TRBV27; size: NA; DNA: TGTGCCAGCAGTTTTTTTGGACAGGGGGTTGGCGAGCAGTACTTC; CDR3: CASSFFGQGVGEQYF
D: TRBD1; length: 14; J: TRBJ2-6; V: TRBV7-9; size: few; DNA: TGTGCCAGCAGCCGGGACAGGGTGACCAACGTCCTGACTTTC; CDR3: CASSRDRVTNVLTF
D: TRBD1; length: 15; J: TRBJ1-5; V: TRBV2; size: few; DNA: TGTGCCAGCAGCGGACAGGCGGGGGGAAATCAGCCCCAGCATTTT; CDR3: CASSGQAGGNQPQHF
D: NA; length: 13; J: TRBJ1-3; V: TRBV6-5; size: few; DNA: TGTGCCACCACGGGGGTTGCTGGAAACACCATATATTTT; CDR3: CATTGVAGNTIYF
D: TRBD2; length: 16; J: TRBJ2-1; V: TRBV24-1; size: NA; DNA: TGTGCCACCAGTGATCCTACTAGCGGGGGCTACAATGAGCAGTTCTTC; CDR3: CATSDPTSGGYNEQFF
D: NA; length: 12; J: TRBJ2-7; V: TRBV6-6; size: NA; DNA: TGTGCCAACGGGCCAGGGTTGTACGAGCAGTACTTC; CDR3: CANGPGLYEQYF
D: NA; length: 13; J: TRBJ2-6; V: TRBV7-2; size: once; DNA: TGTGCCAGCAACGCGCGCGGGGCCAACGTCCTGACTTTC; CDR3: CASNARGANVLTF
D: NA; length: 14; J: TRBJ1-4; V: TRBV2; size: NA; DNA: TGTGCCAGCAGTGTGACAGCAACTAATGAAAAACTGTTTTTT; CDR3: CASSVTATNEKLFF
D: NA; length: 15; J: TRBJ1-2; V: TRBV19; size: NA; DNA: TGTGCCAGTAGTACCTACAGCGGGGGAGACTATGGCTACACCTTC; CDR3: CASSTYSGGDYGYTF
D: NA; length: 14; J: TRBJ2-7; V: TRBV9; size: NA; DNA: TGTGCCAGCAGCGTAGGGGGCTCCACCTACGAGCAGTACTTC; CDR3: CASSVGGSTYEQYF
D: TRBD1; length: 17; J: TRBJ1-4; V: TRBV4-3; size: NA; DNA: TGCGCCAGCAGCCCCAACCCCCCAGGGGGCGATGGTGAAAAACTGTTTTTT; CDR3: CASSPNPPGGDGEKLFF
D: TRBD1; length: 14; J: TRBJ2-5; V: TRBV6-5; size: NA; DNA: TGTGCCAGCAGTTACGGGACAGGCCAAGAGACCCAGTACTTC; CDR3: CASSYGTGQETQYF
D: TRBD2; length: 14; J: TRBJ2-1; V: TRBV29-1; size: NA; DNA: TGCAGCGTGTTAACTAGCGGGAGCATCAATGAGCAGTTCTTC; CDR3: CSVLTSGSINEQFF
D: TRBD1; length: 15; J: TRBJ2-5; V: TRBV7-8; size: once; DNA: TGTGCCAGCAGCCTCCGGGACAGGGGCCAAGAGACCCAGTACTTC; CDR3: CASSLRDRGQETQYF
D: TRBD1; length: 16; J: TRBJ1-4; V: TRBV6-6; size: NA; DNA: TGTGCCAGCAGTTACCCTAACAGGGGGCCTAATGAAAAACTGTTTTTT; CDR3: CASSYPNRGPNEKLFF
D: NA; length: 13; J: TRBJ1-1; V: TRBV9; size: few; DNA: TGTGCCAGCAGCGTAGGGCTTTCGGGGGGAGCTTTCTTT; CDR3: CASSVGLSGGAFF
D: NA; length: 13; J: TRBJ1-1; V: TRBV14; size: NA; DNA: TGTGCCAGCAGCCGACACACGTCCACTGAAGCTTTCTTT; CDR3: CASSRHTSTEAFF
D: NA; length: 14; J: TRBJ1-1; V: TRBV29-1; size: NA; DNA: TGCAGCGTTGAGATGGGGCATTTGAACACTGAAGCTTTCTTT; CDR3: CSVEMGHLNTEAFF
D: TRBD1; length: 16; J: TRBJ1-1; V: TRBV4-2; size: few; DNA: TGTGCCAGCAGCCAAGGGTCGGGACAGGGGAACACTGAAGCTTTCTTT; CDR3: CASSQGSGQGNTEAFF
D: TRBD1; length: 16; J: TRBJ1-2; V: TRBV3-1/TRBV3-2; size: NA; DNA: TGTGCCAGCAGCCCTGGGACAGGGAGAACTAACTATGGCTACACCTTC; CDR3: CASSPGTGRTNYGYTF
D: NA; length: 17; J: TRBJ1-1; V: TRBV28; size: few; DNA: TGTGCCAGCAGTTTGAGGTTTGGGACTCGCGTCGGCACTGAAGCTTTCTTT; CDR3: CASSLRFGTRVGTEAFF
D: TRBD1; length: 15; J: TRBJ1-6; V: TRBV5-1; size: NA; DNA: TGCGCCAGCAGCTTGGGTCAGGGGGCGGCTTCCCCCCTCCACTTT; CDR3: CASSLGQGAASPLHF